Each of the 2 T cell receptor beta chains below was sequenced from the same sample in a study of blood T cell repertoires in COVID-19. Assay: immunoSEQ multiplex PCR; the TCRdb copy retains only in-frame clones and omits some. The data show about 150,000 clones, 76% seen once. The source material was peripheral blood. The receptors shown here come from a man between 60 and 70 years old with acute or convalescent COVID-19.

The chain joins TRBV5-6 to TRBJ2-3, with D tentatively TRBD2 (5 bases). Per the germline V gene, CDR1 is SGHDT and CDR2 is YYEEEE. The CDR3 spans 14 residues. The V gene lost 1 base and the J gene lost 7 bases, with 13 bases spanning the gap. CDR3 in DNA: TGTGCCAGCAGCTTGTCAGGCGCCGGGAATACGCAGTATTTT. Amino acid sequence: CASSLSGAGNTQYF.

The rearrangement links TRBV28 to TRBJ2-1; 8 bases line up with TRBD1. Germline CDR1 is MDHEN and CDR2 is SYDVKM. This CDR3 region has 16 residues. J was trimmed by 6 bases and V by 8 bases; bases with no gene match: 15. The CDR3 nucleotides read TGTGCCAGCGGGCCCCCCGACAGGGGAGTTAGCAATGAGCAGTTCTTC. Translating gives CASGPPDRGVSNEQFF. Drawing the rest from reference TRBV28 and TRBJ2-1, the complete variable domain is DVKVTQSSRYLVKRTGEKVFLECVQDMDHENMFWYRQDPGLGLRLIYFSYDVKMKEKGDIPEGYSVSREKKERFSLILESASTNQTSMYLCASGPPDRGVSNEQFFGPGTRLTVL.